Listed here are 22 T cell receptor beta chains from one sample, sequenced in a study of blood T cell repertoires in COVID-19. Clones were sequenced by immunoSEQ multiplex PCR, and TCRdb holds only the in-frame ones, with some missing. The sample includes about 260,000 clones, about 83% of them seen just once. Source material: PBMCs or T cells enriched from blood (not recorded which). The source of these receptors is a woman in her 50s who had recovered from COVID-19.

This sequence joins TRBV19 and TRBJ2-1; 8 bases line up with TRBD2. This CDR3 comprises 15 residues. V was pared by 1 base and J by 2 bases, with 1 base of the junction left unmatched. Germline values: CDR1 LNHDA, CDR2 SQIVND (reference sequence). CDR3 nucleotide sequence: TGTGCCAGTAGTATAGCGGGAGGGCCCTACAATGAGCAGTTCTTC. Amino acid sequence: CASSIAGGPYNEQFF.

The rearrangement links TRBV29-1 to TRBJ2-2; 12 nucleotides line up with TRBD2. The CDR3 sequence is 16 residues long. Looked up from germline, CDR1 is SQVTM and CDR2 is ANQGSEA. V was pared by 4 bases and J by 5 bases, with 8 bases of the junction left unmatched. The CDR3, as DNA: TGCAGCGTTGGGATGGGACTAGCGGGTGGAACCGGGGAGCTGTTTTTT. Its protein product is CSVGMGLAGGTGELFF.

V gene TRBV28 combines with J gene TRBJ2-2; tentative D call: TRBD2 (6 bases). CDR1 and CDR2 (germline): MDHEN, SYDVKM. This CDR3 has 15 residues. Deletions cut 2 bases from V and 4 bases from J, with 11 bases between. The CDR3 DNA sequence: TGTGCCAGCAGTTTACGGGACTTAAGCACCGGGGAGCTGTTTTTT. The encoded protein is CASSLRDLSTGELFF.

The chain's CDR3 is CAVFSGTATYNEQFF. The CDR3 DNA reads as TGTGCCGTATTCTCCGGTACCGCTACGTACAATGAGCAGTTCTTC. The chain uses TRBV9 and TRBJ2-1; D uncertain. V lost 10 bases, J lost 4 bases, and 21 bases lay in between. The V gene's germline CDR1 is SGDLS and CDR2 YYNGEE. The CDR3 runs 15 residues. Full variable domain (missing parts from reference TRBV9 and TRBJ2-1): DSGVTQTPKHLITATGQRVTLRCSPRSGDLSVYWYQQSLDQGLQFLIQYYNGEERAKGNILERFSAQQFPDLHSELNLSSLELGDSALYFCAVFSGTATYNEQFFGPGTRLTVL.

This chain uses TRBV11-3 with TRBJ2-5, with 9 bases matching TRBD2. Germline values: CDR1 SGHNT, CDR2 YENEEA. The J segment lost 5 bases and the V segment lost 5 bases, leaving 9 bases of the junction unmatched. This CDR3 spans 15 amino acids. The CDR3 DNA reads as TGTGCCAGCAGCCCCCACTCTAGCGGGGTCGAGACCCAGTACTTC. As protein: CASSPHSSGVETQYF. Using reference TRBV11-3 and TRBJ2-5 for the parts outside the CDR3, the full variable domain is EAGVVQSPRYKIIEKKQPVAFWCNPISGHNTLYWYLQNLGQGPELLIRYENEEAVDDSQLPKDRFSAERLKGVDSTLKIQPAELGDSAVYLCASSPHSSGVETQYFGPGTRLLVL.

Here the CDR3 reads CASSTGIGEQYF. CDR3 DNA: TGTGCCAGCAGTACAGGGATCGGTGAGCAGTACTTC. The rearrangement links TRBV2 to TRBJ2-7; weak D call: TRBD1 (6 bases). The germline CDR1 and CDR2 sequences are SNHLY and FYNNEI. The CDR3 has 12 amino acids. The germline V and J ends were trimmed by 5 bases and 7 bases, with 12 bases remaining between them.

The chain links TRBV6-4 to TRBJ2-3, with a possible D match to TRBD2 (5 bases). Germline lookup yields CDR1 MRHNA and CDR2 SNTAGT. V was clipped by 2 bases and J by 5 bases, with 5 bases between them. The CDR3 is made up of 12 amino acids. The CDR3 loop is CASSDEGDTQYF. CDR3 in DNA: TGTGCCAGCAGTGACGAGGGAGATACGCAGTATTTT.

This rearrangement joins TRBV7-3 to TRBJ2-1; 12 nucleotides agree with TRBD2. Trimming cost V 1 base and J 9 bases; bases outside gene matches: 4. The CDR3 loop spans 15 amino acids. Germline V gene sequence: CDR1 SGHTA, CDR2 FQGTGA. The CDR3 DNA is TGTGCCAGCAGCTTAAATGGACTAGCGGGACGTGAGCAGTTCTTC. Translated, it gives CASSLNGLAGREQFF.

This rearrangement joins TRBV6-1 to TRBJ1-5, with 7 bases matching TRBD1. The V and J ends lost 2 bases and 7 bases, in that order; junction bases with no gene match: 11. Per germline, CDR1 MNHNS and CDR2 SASEGT. There are 16 residues in the CDR3. The CDR3 DNA reads TGTGCCAGCAGTGAACCACGACAGGGAGGATTACAGCCCCAGCATTTT. This encodes CASSEPRQGGLQPQHF.

This chain uses TRBV7-9 with TRBJ1-1; TRBD1 might be the D (6 bases). The length of the CDR3 is 13 residues. The germline V gene encodes CDR1 SEHNR and CDR2 FQNEAQ (reference sequence). Trimming shortened V by 5 bases and J by 7 bases, and 14 bases separated the two germline ends. The CDR3: CASSTRQAHEAFF. CDR3 nucleotide sequence: TGTGCCAGCAGCACTAGACAGGCCCATGAAGCTTTCTTT.

The chain employs TRBV4-1 and TRBJ2-5; tentatively, D is TRBD1 (6 bases). This CDR3 is built from 15 residues. Germline V gene data show CDR1 as MGHRA and CDR2 as YSYEKL. Between the trimmed V and J ends, which lost 4 bases and 1 base, there was a span of 13 bases. In nucleotides, the CDR3 is TGCGCCAGCAGCCGGAATGGACAGCCCCAAGAGACCCAGTACTTC. It specifies CASSRNGQPQETQYF.

V usage is TRBV11-3 and J usage is TRBJ1-2; tentative D call: TRBD1 (6 bases). The CDR3 is 14 residues long. V was cut by 1 base and J by 7 bases, with 13 bases left in between. In germline, CDR1 is SGHNT, CDR2 YENEEA. The CDR3 here is CASSLGGGPLGYTF. The CDR3 coding sequence is TGTGCCAGCAGCTTAGGCGGGGGCCCTCTTGGCTACACCTTC.

This clone occurred a few times. The chain uses TRBV11-1 and TRBJ1-6; D is perhaps TRBD1 (5 bases). Germline assignment: CDR1 SGHAT and CDR2 FQDESV (reference sequence). Trimming pared 5 bases from V and 5 bases from J, leaving 10 bases between. The CDR3 length is 14 residues. DNA of the CDR3: TGTGCCAGCAGCCCGACAGCAAATAATTCACCCCTCCACTTT. Its protein is CASSPTANNSPLHF.

The chain links TRBV28 to TRBJ1-2, with 9 nucleotides matching TRBD1. With V trimmed by 5 bases and J by 5 bases, 9 bases remained unmatched. CDR1 is MDHEN and CDR2 is SYDVKM in the germline V gene. The CDR3 consists of 15 residues. The CDR3, as DNA: TGTGCCAGCAGTCCTTCGACAGGGGGAAGGTATGGCTACACCTTC. The encoded protein is CASSPSTGGRYGYTF.

The gene calls are TRBV11-2 and TRBJ2-4; 9 nucleotides line up with TRBD2. The CDR3 has 19 amino acids. Germline CDR1 reads SGHAT; CDR2 reads FQNNGV. J gave up 0 bases and V 1 base, and 10 bases lay outside the gene matches. The CDR3 DNA follows: TGTGCCAGCAGCTTAGGAGCGGGGGGTATAAAAATAGCCAAAAACATTCAGTACTTC. It is translated as CASSLGAGGIKIAKNIQYF.

This chain uses TRBV5-6 with TRBJ2-1, with D uncertain. In germline, CDR1 is SGHDT, CDR2 YYEEEE. The CDR3 length is 12 residues. V was shortened by 2 bases and J by 5 bases, with 5 bases between the two germline ends. This CDR3 reads CASSFENNEQFF. As DNA, the CDR3 is TGTGCCAGCAGCTTCGAGAACAATGAGCAGTTCTTC.

This clone was observed a handful of times. The rearrangement uses TRBV7-9 and TRBJ2-1, with TRBD2 matching over 9 bases. The CDR3 has 15 residues. V was clipped by 1 base and J by 10 bases; unmatched bases: 8. Germline CDR1 and CDR2: SEHNR and FQNEAQ (reference sequence). CDR3 sequence: CASSLGLSGRGEQFF. CDR3 sequence (DNA): TGTGCCAGCAGCTTAGGCCTTAGCGGGAGAGGGGAGCAGTTCTTC.

The rearrangement joins TRBV18 to TRBJ2-2; 8 nucleotides match TRBD1. Trimming cost V 3 bases and J 1 base; bases outside gene matches: 4. The CDR3 is 16 residues long. Germline loops: CDR1 KGHSH, CDR2 LQKENI. The CDR3 reads CASSPPRGLNTGELFF. DNA for the CDR3: TGTGCCAGCTCACCCCCCAGGGGGCTGAACACCGGGGAGCTGTTTTTT.

This chain joins TRBV9 and TRBJ2-5; TRBD1 matches 10 bases. The V and J ends lost 10 bases and 5 bases, in that order; junction bases with no gene match: 8. The germline V gene has CDR1 SGDLS and CDR2 YYNGEE. The length of the CDR3 is 13 residues. The CDR3: CADGTGEGETQYF. CDR3 nucleotides: TGTGCCGACGGGACAGGGGAAGGGGAGACCCAGTACTTC.

As concerns this clone: Germline is not matched at one junction end, which may reflect a read error. The V and J genes are TRBV6-1 and TRBJ1-5, with TRBD1 matching 7 bases. The CDR3 totals 16 residues. Germline V gives CDR1 MNHNS, CDR2 SASEGT. The CDR3 DNA reads TGTGCCAGCAGAGAAGACTACCGACAGGGTAGCCAGCCCCAGCATTTT. It translates to CASREDYRQGSQPQHF.

This clone was observed a handful of times. The chain joins TRBV6-4 to TRBJ1-6; D call uncertain. The CDR3 totals 14 residues. CDR1 is MRHNA and CDR2 is SNTAGT in the germline V gene. Trimming removed 2 bases at V and 7 bases at J, with 9 bases between. For the CDR3, the DNA is TGTGCCAGCAGTGACGAGGTACACAATTCACCCCTCCACTTT. Its protein product is CASSDEVHNSPLHF.

The chain carries TRBV28 and TRBJ2-4; a weak D match, TRBD2 (6 bases). CDR3 size: 16 residues. V lost 6 bases, J lost 6 bases, and 21 bases lay in between. Germline lookup yields CDR1 MDHEN and CDR2 SYDVKM. As DNA, the CDR3 is TGTGCCAGCAGCCCCTGGGTGCGGGAAGTTATAAACATTCAGTACTTC. This codes for CASSPWVREVINIQYF.